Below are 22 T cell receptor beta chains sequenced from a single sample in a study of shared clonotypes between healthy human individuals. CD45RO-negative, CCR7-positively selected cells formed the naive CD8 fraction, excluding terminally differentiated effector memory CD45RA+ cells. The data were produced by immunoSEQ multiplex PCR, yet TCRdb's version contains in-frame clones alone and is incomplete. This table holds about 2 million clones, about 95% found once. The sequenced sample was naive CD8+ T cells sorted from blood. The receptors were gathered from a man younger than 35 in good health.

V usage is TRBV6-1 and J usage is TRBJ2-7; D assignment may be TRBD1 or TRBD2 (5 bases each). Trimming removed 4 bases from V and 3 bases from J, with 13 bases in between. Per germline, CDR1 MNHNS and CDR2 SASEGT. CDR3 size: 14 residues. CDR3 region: CASSVRDGFYEQYF. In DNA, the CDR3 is TGTGCCAGCAGTGTCCGGGACGGATTCTACGAGCAGTACTTC.

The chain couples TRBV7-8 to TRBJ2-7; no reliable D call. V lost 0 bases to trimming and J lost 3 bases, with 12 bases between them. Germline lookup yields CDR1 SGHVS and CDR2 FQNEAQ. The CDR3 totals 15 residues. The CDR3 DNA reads TGTGCCAGCAGCTTAGCGGGCGCCTTGGACTACGAGCAGTACTTC. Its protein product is CASSLAGALDYEQYF.

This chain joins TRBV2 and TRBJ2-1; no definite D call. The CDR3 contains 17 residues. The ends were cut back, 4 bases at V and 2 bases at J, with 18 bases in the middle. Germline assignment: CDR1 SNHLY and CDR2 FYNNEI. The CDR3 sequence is CASSAYLGAPTYNEQFF. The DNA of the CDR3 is TGTGCCAGCAGTGCCTACCTAGGCGCCCCCACCTACAATGAGCAGTTCTTC.

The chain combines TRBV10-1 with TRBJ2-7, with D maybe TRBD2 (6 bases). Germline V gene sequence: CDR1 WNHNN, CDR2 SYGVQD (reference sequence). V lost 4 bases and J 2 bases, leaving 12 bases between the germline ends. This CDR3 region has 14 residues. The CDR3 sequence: CASSGGGDPYEQYF. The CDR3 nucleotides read TGCGCCAGCAGTGGAGGAGGGGATCCCTACGAGCAGTACTTC.

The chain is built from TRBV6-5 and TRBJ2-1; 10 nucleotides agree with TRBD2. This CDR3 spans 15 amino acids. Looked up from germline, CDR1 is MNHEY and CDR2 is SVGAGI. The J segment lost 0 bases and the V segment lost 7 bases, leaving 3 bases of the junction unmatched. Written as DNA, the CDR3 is TGTGCCAGCAACCCTAGCGGGGGCTCCTACAATGAGCAGTTCTTC. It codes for CASNPSGGSYNEQFF.

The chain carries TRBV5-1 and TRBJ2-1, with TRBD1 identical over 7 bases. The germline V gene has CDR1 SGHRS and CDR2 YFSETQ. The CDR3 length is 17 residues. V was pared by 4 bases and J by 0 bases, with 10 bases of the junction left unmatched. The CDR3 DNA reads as TGCGCCAGCAGCGCCCAACGACAGGGTAGCTCCTACAATGAGCAGTTCTTC. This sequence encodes CASSAQRQGSSYNEQFF.

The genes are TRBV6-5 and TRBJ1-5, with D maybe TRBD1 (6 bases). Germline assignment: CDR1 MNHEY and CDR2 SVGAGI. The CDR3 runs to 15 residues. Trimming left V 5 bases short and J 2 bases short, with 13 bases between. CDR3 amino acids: CASSQQGGGNQPQHF. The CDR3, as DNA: TGTGCCAGCAGTCAACAGGGTGGGGGCAATCAGCCCCAGCATTTT.

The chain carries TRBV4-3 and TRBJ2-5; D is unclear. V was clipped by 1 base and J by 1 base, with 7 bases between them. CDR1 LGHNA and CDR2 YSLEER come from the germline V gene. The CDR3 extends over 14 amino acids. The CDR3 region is CASSQGLFQETQYF. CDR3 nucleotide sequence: TGCGCCAGCAGCCAAGGGCTCTTCCAAGAGACCCAGTACTTC.

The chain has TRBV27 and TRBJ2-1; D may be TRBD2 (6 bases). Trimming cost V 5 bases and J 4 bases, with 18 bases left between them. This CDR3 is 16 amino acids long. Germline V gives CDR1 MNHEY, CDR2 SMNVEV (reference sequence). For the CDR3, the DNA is TGTGCCAGCAGTCCCTCGGCGGGAAGCCTATACAATGAGCAGTTCTTC. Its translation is CASSPSAGSLYNEQFF.

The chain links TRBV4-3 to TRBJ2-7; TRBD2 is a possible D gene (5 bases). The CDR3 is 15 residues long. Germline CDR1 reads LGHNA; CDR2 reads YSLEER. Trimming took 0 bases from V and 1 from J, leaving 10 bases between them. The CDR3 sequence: CASSQEESGSYEQYF. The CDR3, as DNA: TGCGCCAGCAGCCAAGAAGAGAGCGGATCCTACGAGCAGTACTTC.

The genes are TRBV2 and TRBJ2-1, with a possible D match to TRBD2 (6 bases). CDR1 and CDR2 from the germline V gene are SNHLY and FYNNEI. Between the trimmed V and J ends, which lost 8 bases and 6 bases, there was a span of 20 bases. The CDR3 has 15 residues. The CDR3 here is CASGPTSPEPNEQFF. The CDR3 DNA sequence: TGTGCCAGCGGGCCCACTAGCCCAGAGCCCAATGAGCAGTTCTTC.

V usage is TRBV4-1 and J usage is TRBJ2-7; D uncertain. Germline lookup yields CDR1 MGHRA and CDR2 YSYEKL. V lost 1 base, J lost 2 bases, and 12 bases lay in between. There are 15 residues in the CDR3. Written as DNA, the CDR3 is TGCGCCAGCAGCCAAGTGGTGGCAGGACCCTACGAGCAGTACTTC. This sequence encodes CASSQVVAGPYEQYF.

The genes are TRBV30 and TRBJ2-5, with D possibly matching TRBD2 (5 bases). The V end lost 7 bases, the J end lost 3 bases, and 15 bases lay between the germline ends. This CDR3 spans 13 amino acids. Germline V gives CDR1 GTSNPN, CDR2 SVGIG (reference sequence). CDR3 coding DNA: TGTGCCTTTGGAGCCCCCGGGGAAGAGACCCAGTACTTC. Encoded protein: CAFGAPGEETQYF.

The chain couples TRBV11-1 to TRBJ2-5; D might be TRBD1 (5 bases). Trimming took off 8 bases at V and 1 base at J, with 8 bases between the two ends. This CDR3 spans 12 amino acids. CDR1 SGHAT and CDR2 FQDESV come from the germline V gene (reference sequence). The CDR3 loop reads CASGAPQETQYF. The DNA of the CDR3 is TGTGCCAGCGGGGCCCCCCAAGAGACCCAGTACTTC. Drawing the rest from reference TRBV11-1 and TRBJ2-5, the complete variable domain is EAEVAQSPRYKITEKSQAVAFWCDPISGHATLYWYRQILGQGPELLVQFQDESVVDDSQLPKDRFSAERLKGVDSTLKIQPAELGDSAMYLCASGAPQETQYFGPGTRLLVL.

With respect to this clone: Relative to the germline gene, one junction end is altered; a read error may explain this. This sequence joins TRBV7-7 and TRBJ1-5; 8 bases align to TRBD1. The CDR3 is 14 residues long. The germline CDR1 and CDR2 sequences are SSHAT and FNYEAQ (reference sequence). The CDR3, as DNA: TGTGCTAGCAATCCAGGGGGCACCAATCAGCCCCAGCATTTT. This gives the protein CASNPGGTNQPQHF.

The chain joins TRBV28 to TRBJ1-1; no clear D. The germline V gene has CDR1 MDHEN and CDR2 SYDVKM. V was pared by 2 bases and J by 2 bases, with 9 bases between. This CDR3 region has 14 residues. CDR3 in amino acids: CASSLMWKNTEAFF. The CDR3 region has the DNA TGTGCCAGCAGTTTAATGTGGAAAAACACTGAAGCTTTCTTT. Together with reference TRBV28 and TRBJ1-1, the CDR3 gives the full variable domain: DVKVTQSSRYLVKRTGEKVFLECVQDMDHENMFWYRQDPGLGLRLIYFSYDVKMKEKGDIPEGYSVSREKKERFSLILESASTNQTSMYLCASSLMWKNTEAFFGQGTRLTVV.

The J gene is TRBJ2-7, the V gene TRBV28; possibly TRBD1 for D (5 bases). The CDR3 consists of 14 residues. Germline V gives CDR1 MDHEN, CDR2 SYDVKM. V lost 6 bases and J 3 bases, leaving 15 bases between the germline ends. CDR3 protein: CASRTGHLVYEQYF. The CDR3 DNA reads TGTGCCAGCAGGACCGGACATCTTGTCTACGAGCAGTACTTC.

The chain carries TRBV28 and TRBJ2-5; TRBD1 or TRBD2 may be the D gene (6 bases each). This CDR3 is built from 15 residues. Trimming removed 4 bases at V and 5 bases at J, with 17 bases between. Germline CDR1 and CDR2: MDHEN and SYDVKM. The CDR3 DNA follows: TGTGCCAGCAGTTGGAACAGGGAGGATGATGAGACCCAGTACTTC. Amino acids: CASSWNREDDETQYF. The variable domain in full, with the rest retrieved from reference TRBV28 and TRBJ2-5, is DVKVTQSSRYLVKRTGEKVFLECVQDMDHENMFWYRQDPGLGLRLIYFSYDVKMKEKGDIPEGYSVSREKKERFSLILESASTNQTSMYLCASSWNREDDETQYFGPGTRLLVL.

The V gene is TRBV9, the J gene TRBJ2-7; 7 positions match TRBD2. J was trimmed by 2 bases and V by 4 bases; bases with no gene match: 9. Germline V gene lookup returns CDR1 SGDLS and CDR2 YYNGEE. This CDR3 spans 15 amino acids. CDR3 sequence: CASSPAGDPAYEQYF. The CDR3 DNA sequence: TGTGCCAGCAGCCCCGCGGGAGATCCCGCCTACGAGCAGTACTTC.

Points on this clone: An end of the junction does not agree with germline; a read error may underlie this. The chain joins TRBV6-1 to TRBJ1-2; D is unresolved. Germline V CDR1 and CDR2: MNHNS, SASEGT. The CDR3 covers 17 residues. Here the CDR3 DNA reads TGTGCCAGCAGCGAAGAAAAGGTGTCTCCCTCTACCTATGGCTACACCTTC. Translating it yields CASSEEKVSPSTYGYTF.

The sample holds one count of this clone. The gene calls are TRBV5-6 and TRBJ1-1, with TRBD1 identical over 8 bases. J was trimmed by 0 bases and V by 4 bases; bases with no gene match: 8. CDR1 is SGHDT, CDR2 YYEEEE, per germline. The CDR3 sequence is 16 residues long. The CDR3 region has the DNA TGTGCCAGCAGCCAAGACAGGGGATTGATGAACACTGAAGCTTTCTTT. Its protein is CASSQDRGLMNTEAFF. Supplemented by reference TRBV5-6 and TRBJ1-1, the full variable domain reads DAGVTQSPTHLIKTRGQQVTLRCSPKSGHDTVSWYQQALGQGPQFIFQYYEEEERQRGNFPDRFSGHQFPNYSSELNVNALLLGDSALYLCASSQDRGLMNTEAFFGQGTRLTVV.

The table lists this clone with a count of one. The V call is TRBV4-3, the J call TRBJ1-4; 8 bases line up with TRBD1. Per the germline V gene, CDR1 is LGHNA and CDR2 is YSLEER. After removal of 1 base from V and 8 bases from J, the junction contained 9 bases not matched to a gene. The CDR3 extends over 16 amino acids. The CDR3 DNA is TGCGCCAGCAGCCAAGTCCCGATACAGGGGGGGGAAAAACTGTTTTTT. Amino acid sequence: CASSQVPIQGGEKLFF.